The rows below give T cell receptor beta chains drawn from one sample of a study of blood T cell repertoires in COVID-19. Only in-frame clones appear in the TCRdb table, and some are missing; sequencing was by immunoSEQ multiplex PCR. The sample includes 300,000 to 400,000 clones, approximately 91% of them seen just once. Sequenced sample: PBMCs or T cells enriched from blood (not recorded which). The receptors here all came from a man between 60 and 75 years old who had recovered from COVID-19. Both conserved end residues are part of each CDR3. Fields, in order: CDR3 length, V gene, CDR3 protein.

12	TRBV29-1	CSEISGSDTQYF
16	TRBV28	CASGKQGAGNTGELFF
16	TRBV5-1	CASSLDSSSYNSPLHF
14	TRBV5-1	CASSLEPRAGEQYF
15	TRBV6-1	CASSEGTSDIYEQYF
15	TRBV9	CASSVGGAGVYEQYF
13	TRBV28	CASRSTGAGGYTF
16	TRBV19	CASSIRLAGESQPQHF
15	TRBV7-9	CASSSPTGGETEAFF
14	TRBV9	CASSSRGTGYEQYF
18	TRBV4-3	CASSQDLLGQGLTDTQYF
14	TRBV24-1	CATSDGPNNEKLFF
14	TRBV28	CASSFRQYLGGYTF
14	TRBV5-1	CASSLSFPTGELFF
14	TRBV11-3	CASSLGAGAYEQYF
14	TRBV7-9	CASSLDRQGIEQYF
17	TRBV10-1	CASSDTLGLGETDTQYF
14	TRBV4-3	CASSQDRYQETQYF
13	TRBV18	CASSPISDNEQFF
13	TRBV5-1	CASSKAAWTEAFF
14	TRBV18	CASSPTSGTDEQYF
13	TRBV11-2	CASSLGREYTQYF
13	TRBV24-1	CATSDPHSYEQYF